The sequence of this T cell receptor (beta chain) was determined in a study of CD8+CD57+ T cells in acquired aplastic anemia. This clonotype was found many times. Its cognate antigen is unknown. Sequencing was done on patients that had shown CD8+CD57+ cell expansion by flow cytometry. Severe acquired aplastic anemia was present in every patient. CDR1 and CDR2 from the germline V gene are SNHLY and FYNNEI. The length of the CDR3 is 15 residues. V gave up 4 bases and J gave up 5 bases, with 14 bases separating them. Genomic DNA constituted the template upon which TCR beta VDJ and CDR3 profiling was performed. TCRdb re-called the reads with MiXCR, one entry per CDR3 protein. The sample includes 250,000 to 350,000 distinct CDR3 sequences, 50% to 65% of them seen just once. Findings and limits, study-wide: Controls did not differ significantly from patients in CD8+ Simpson's diversity. The number of CD8+ CDR3 sequences shared by patients and controls was approximately 28.

The sample was sorted CD4+, CD8+, or CD8+CD57+ T cells (not recorded which) from PBMCs. The chain couples TRBV2 to TRBJ1-4, with a weak D call TRBD1 (5 bases). This sequence was found in a human donor with aplastic anemia. The CDR3 spells CASSGSGGDNEKLFF. The CDR3 bases are TGTGCCAGCAGTGGTAGCGGTGGGGACAATGAAAAACTGTTTTTT.